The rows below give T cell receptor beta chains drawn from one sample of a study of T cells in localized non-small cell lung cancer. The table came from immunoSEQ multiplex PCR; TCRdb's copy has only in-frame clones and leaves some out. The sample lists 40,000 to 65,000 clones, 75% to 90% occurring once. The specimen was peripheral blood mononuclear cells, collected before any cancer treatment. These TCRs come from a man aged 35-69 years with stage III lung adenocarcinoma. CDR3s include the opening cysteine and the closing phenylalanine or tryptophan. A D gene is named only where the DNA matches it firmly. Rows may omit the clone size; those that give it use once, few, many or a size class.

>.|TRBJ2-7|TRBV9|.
TGTGCCAGCAGCGTAGAGGCGGGACGGGGTTACGAGCAGTACTTC
CASSVEAGRGYEQYF
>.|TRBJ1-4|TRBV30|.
TGTGCCTGGAGAAACGGGGAACCCGGGGAAAAACTGTTTTTT
CAWRNGEPGEKLFF
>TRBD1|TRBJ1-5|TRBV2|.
TGTGCCAGAGGGGGCCAGGGAATCAATCAGCCCCAGCATTTT
CARGGQGINQPQHF
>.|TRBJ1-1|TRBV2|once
TGTGCCAGCAGTTTGGTTGAGTCTGAAGCTTTCTTT
CASSLVESEAFF
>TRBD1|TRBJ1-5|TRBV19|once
TGTGCCAGTAGTATAGTGGGGGGGGACAGAGATAGCAATCAGCCCCAGCATTTT
CASSIVGGDRDSNQPQHF
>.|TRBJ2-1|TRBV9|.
TGTGCCAGCAGCTCCCGCGGGGTGGCAGGCGGTGTAGGTAATGAGCAGTTCTTC
CASSSRGVAGGVGNEQFF
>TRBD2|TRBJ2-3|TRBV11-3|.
TGTGCCAGCAGCTTAGAACCCCTAGCGGGAGGGCCGGCATTT
CASSLEPLAGGPAF
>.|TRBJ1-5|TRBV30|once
TGTGCCTGGAGTTATTCAGGGAATCAGCCCCAGCATTTT
CAWSYSGNQPQHF
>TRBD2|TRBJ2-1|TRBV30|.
TGTGCCTGGAGTTACGGACTAGCGGGAGGACACAATGAGCAGTTCTTC
CAWSYGLAGGHNEQFF
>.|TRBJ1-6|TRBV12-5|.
TGTGCTAGTGGCTCACCGAGGGGCTCCTATAATTCACCCCTCCACTTT
CASGSPRGSYNSPLHF
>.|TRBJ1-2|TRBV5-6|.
TGTGCCAGCAGCTTGGCGGGGCTCGACTATGGCTACACCTTC
CASSLAGLDYGYTF
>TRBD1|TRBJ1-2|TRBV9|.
TGTGCCAGCAGCACCCCAGGGGGTGATGGCTACACCTTC
CASSTPGGDGYTF
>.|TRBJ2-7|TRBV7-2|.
TGTGCCAGCAGCTTCCACACTTCCGCCTTGGAGCAGTACTTC
CASSFHTSALEQYF
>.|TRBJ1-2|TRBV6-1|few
TGTGCCAGCAGTGAAGGAGTATCCTACTATGGCTACACCTTC
CASSEGVSYYGYTF
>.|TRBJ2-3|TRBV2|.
TGTGCCAGCAGCCGAGTCGGGGGTGATACGCAGTATTTT
CASSRVGGDTQYF
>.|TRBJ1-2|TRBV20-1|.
TGCAGTGCTTTCACTAGGCGTGGCTACACCTTC
CSAFTRRGYTF
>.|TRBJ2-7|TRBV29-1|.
TGCAGCGTTGTCCTAAGCTCCTACGAGCAGTACTTC
CSVVLSSYEQYF
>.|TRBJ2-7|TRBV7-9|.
TGTGCCAGCAGCTTAGCCCAACATTCCTCCGAGCAGTACTTC
CASSLAQHSSEQYF
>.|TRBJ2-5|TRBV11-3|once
TGTGCCAGCAGCTTAGGTCTCGGGCTAGTGGAGACCCAGTACTTC
CASSLGLGLVETQYF
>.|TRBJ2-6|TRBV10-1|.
TGCGCCCCTATATTAGGGCGCGGATTGAGCCTGGGGGCCAACGTCCTGACTTTC
CAPILGRGLSLGANVLTF
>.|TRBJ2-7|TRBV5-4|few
TGTGCCAGCAGCTTGACAGGGGGGGACGAGCAGTACTTC
CASSLTGGDEQYF
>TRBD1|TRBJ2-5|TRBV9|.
TGTGCCAGCAGCTCCGGGACAGGGGAGATCGAGACCCAGTACTTC
CASSSGTGEIETQYF
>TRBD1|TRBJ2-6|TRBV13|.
TGTGCCAGCAGCTCGGACAGGATTGGCGTCCTGACTTTC
CASSSDRIGVLTF
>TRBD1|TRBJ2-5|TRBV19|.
TGTGCCAGTAGGGGCGACAGGGGGCTATCGGAGACCCAGTACTTC
CASRGDRGLSETQYF
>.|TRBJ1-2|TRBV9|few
TGTGCCAGCAGCCTACTAAGAGGAGAGGGCTACACCTTC
CASSLLRGEGYTF
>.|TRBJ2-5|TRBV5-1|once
TGCGCCAGCAGCTTGGGGGGACTCGTCGGAGAGACCCAGTACTTC
CASSLGGLVGETQYF